One sample yielded the 5 T cell receptor beta chains listed below, sequenced in a study of blood T cells in healthy people across ages. Primed by a sample-barcoded 5' primer and a J-beta primer mix, a second PCR proceeded for about 7 to 11 cycles. TCRdb recomputed calls from the 5' RACE reads with MiXCR, one row per CDR3 protein. This repertoire shows approximately 800,000 distinct CDR3 sequences, around 50% found once; its top ten account for about a sixth. The sequencing sample was made of blood. Every receptor here comes from an elderly man in good health.

This clonotype was observed a handful of times. The CDR3 bases are TGTGCCAGCAGTTATCGGGGGGGACCCCTCCACTTT. As protein: CASSYRGGPLHF. The rearrangement links TRBV6-5 to TRBJ1-6; TRBD1 is a possible D gene (5 bases). There are 12 residues in the CDR3. Deletions cut 3 bases from V and 12 bases from J, with 9 bases between. Germline V gene data show CDR1 as MNHEY and CDR2 as SVGAGI.

The rearrangement joins TRBV5-1 to TRBJ2-7; no firm D call. V was trimmed by 4 bases and J by 7 bases, leaving 24 bases between them. This CDR3 comprises 16 residues. CDR1 is SGHRS, CDR2 YFSETQ, per germline. Here the CDR3 reads CASSPRGESSYNEQYF. The CDR3 DNA is TGCGCCAGCAGCCCCCGTGGGGAAAGCTCCTACAATGAGCAGTACTTC.

The V gene is TRBV28, the J gene TRBJ2-7; 7 nucleotides match TRBD1. The germline CDR1 and CDR2 sequences are MDHEN and SYDVKM. The CDR3 covers 15 residues. Trimming at V came to 3 bases and at J to 9 bases, leaving 14 bases not matched to a gene. CDR3 nucleotide sequence: TGTGCCAGCAGTTTTCATACAGGGGCGTCGTCCGTGCAGTACTTC. Encoded protein: CASSFHTGASSVQYF.

The V call is TRBV7-2, the J call TRBJ2-1, with 10 nucleotides matching TRBD1. V lost 2 bases, J lost 7 bases, and 5 bases stayed unmatched. Germline assignment: CDR1 SGHTA and CDR2 FQGNSA. This CDR3 is 15 amino acids long. The CDR3 bases are TGTGCCAGCAGCTTATGGGACAGGGGTTCAAATGAGCAGTTCTTC. Amino acid sequence: CASSLWDRGSNEQFF.

This chain connects TRBV6-6 to TRBJ1-4; D is ambiguous. The CDR3 covers 13 residues. V lost 2 bases to trimming and J lost 7 bases, with 8 bases between them. Per germline, CDR1 MNHNY and CDR2 SVGAGI (reference sequence). CDR3 region: CASSYPESEKLFF. CDR3 DNA: TGTGCCAGCAGTTACCCGGAGAGTGAAAAACTGTTTTTT.